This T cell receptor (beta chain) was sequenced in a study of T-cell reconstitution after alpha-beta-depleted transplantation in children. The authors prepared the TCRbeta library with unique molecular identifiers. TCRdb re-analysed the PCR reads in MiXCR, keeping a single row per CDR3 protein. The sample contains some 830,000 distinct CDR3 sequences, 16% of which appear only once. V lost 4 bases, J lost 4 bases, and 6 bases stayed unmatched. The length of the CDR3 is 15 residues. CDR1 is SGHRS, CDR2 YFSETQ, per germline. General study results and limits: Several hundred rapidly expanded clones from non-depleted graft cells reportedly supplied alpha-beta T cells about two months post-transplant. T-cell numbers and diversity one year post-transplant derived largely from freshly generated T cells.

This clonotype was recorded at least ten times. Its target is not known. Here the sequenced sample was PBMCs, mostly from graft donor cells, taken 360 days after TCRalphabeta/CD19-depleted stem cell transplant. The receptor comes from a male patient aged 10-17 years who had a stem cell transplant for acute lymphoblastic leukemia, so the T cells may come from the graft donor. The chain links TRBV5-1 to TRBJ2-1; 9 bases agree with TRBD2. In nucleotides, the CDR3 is TGCGCCAGCAGCGCCCACAGCGGGGGGTACAATGAGCAGTTCTTC. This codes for CASSAHSGGYNEQFF.